The entry that follows covers one T cell receptor (beta chain) sequence. Its matching antigen is unknown. Germline lookup yields CDR1 SGDLS and CDR2 YYNGEE. V lost 5 bases and J lost 6; bases outside the gene matches: 5. The CDR3 totals 14 residues. Repertoires were generated with immunoSEQ multiplex PCR, while TCRdb's copy carries only in-frame clones and drops some. The table shows about 2.1 million clones, with just over 90% occurring only once. The data derive from a study of shared clonotypes between healthy human individuals. Study overall: Per-donor plates numbered three CD4 naive, three CD4 memory, two CD8 naive and one CD8 memory. Whole-study results and caveats: Estimated richness values were generally larger in naive subsets than in memory subsets. Rarefaction demonstrated incomplete sorted-subset sequencing despite large depth. A reduction in generation probabilities was seen for non-shared clonotypes relative to those shared by all four donors.

CD45RO-negative, CCR7-positively selected cells formed the naive CD8 fraction, excluding terminally differentiated effector memory CD45RA+ cells. This chain uses TRBV9 with TRBJ2-1; 10 nucleotides agree with TRBD1. This clonotype was sampled from a man younger than 30 in good health. Some clones in this sample may be carry-over from other donors' samples. Sequencing was done on a sample of naive CD8+ T cells from PBMCs. The CDR3 nucleotides read TGTGCCAGCAGTCTGGGACAGGGGATCAATGAGCAGTTCTTC. As protein: CASSLGQGINEQFF.